The rows below give T cell receptor beta chains drawn from one sample of a study of glioma-infiltrating T cells after dendritic cell vaccination. Clones were sequenced by immunoSEQ multiplex PCR, and TCRdb holds only the in-frame ones, with some missing. The data hold about 67,000 clones, with about 76% observed a single time. The sequencing here drew on blood, taken before dendritic cell vaccination. The origin of the receptors is a human donor with glioblastoma. The CDR3 runs from the conserved cysteine through the conserved F or W.

V: TRBV27; J: TRBJ1-2; CDR3: CASSSPRGYGYTF
V: TRBV4-1; J: TRBJ2-2; CDR3: CASSRLAGENTGELFF
V: TRBV4-3; J: TRBJ2-7; CDR3: CARALREGYEQYF
V: TRBV5-1; J: TRBJ1-6; CDR3: CASSSSLNSPLHF
V: TRBV18; J: TRBJ2-1; CDR3: CASSPTGTSVSSYNEQFF
V: TRBV30; J: TRBJ2-1; CDR3: CAGEYRGSYNEQFF
V: TRBV19; J: TRBJ1-4; CDR3: CASTPRGGQGDEKLFF
V: TRBV5-6; J: TRBJ1-4; CDR3: CASSSFLQGGEKLFF
V: TRBV19; J: TRBJ1-1; CDR3: CASSGAGKNTEAFF
V: TRBV7-9; J: TRBJ2-2; CDR3: CASSLGLAGNTGELFF
V: TRBV5-6; J: TRBJ2-7; CDR3: CASSPGTAYEQYF
V: TRBV7-2; J: TRBJ1-5; CDR3: CASSLEAPGQGRRPQHF
V: TRBV27; J: TRBJ2-2; CDR3: CASSQNRVITGELFF
V: TRBV9; J: TRBJ2-5; CDR3: CASSLGLAGGQETQYF
V: TRBV6-5; J: TRBJ1-1; CDR3: CASSYSGRKGNTEAFF
V: TRBV29-1; J: TRBJ2-7; CDR3: CTFSHVRRGQELSDDEQYF
V: TRBV7-9; J: TRBJ1-1; CDR3: CASSLRYTEAFF
V: TRBV6-5; J: TRBJ2-5; CDR3: CASSSVIQETQYF
V: TRBV7-3; J: TRBJ1-2; CDR3: CASSPGQGEGYTF
V: TRBV6-5; J: TRBJ1-2; CDR3: CASSYLTGSGGYTF
V: TRBV7-2; J: TRBJ2-5; CDR3: CASSSWTSGGQETQYF
V: TRBV6-1; J: TRBJ1-1; CDR3: CASSSLLGGKVEAFF
V: TRBV19; J: TRBJ2-2; CDR3: CASSIGTGVNLNTGELFF
V: TRBV6-4; J: TRBJ1-2; CDR3: CASSGTAGVDYGYTF
V: TRBV5-4; J: TRBJ1-1; CDR3: CASSLGPGQVRGGRFEAFF
V: TRBV2; J: TRBJ1-1; CDR3: CASMMRRDTEAFF
V: TRBV18; J: TRBJ2-7; CDR3: CASSPYYGTGDEQYF
V: TRBV29-1; J: TRBJ2-7; CDR3: CSVFASGTSSYEQYF
V: TRBV19; J: TRBJ1-4; CDR3: CASSIVQEGGEKLFF
V: TRBV5-1; J: TRBJ1-2; CDR3: CASSLGTGGNGYTF
V: TRBV6-6; J: TRBJ1-2; CDR3: CASSYPTTGADYGYTF
V: TRBV7-3; J: TRBJ1-1; CDR3: CASSSGQGAQEAFF
V: TRBV4-3; J: TRBJ2-7; CDR3: CASSQDFQGSYEQYF
V: TRBV28; J: TRBJ1-2; CDR3: CASSFADRENGYTF
V: TRBV7-2; J: TRBJ1-2; CDR3: CASSSISGAAYGYTF
V: TRBV11-2; J: TRBJ1-6; CDR3: CASRFWRSYNSPLHF
V: TRBV5-1; J: TRBJ1-4; CDR3: CASSLVQGGEKLFF
V: TRBV5-6; J: TRBJ1-4; CDR3: CASSWAGTFDEKLFF
V: TRBV9; J: TRBJ2-5; CDR3: CASSVAGTSGGGQETQYF
V: TRBV5-8; J: TRBJ1-2; CDR3: CASSIDRGQVGGYTF
V: TRBV2; J: TRBJ1-2; CDR3: CASSETGRYGYTF
V: TRBV5-4; J: TRBJ2-3; CDR3: CASSWAGSQGTDTQYF
V: TRBV10-3; J: TRBJ2-5; CDR3: CATKEGNTQETQYF
V: TRBV6-4; J: TRBJ2-3; CDR3: CASSDSLGAPDTQYF
V: TRBV4-2; J: TRBJ1-3; CDR3: CASNGQGLSGNTIYF
V: TRBV6-1; J: TRBJ2-3; CDR3: CASSEWTDTDTQYF
V: TRBV29-1; J: TRBJ1-1; CDR3: CSVQAAEAFF
V: TRBV28; J: TRBJ2-2; CDR3: CASSRPGLSGRELFF
V: TRBV6-5; J: TRBJ2-6; CDR3: CASSYLSSGANVLTF
V: TRBV27; J: TRBJ1-1; CDR3: CASSLGRGITEAFF